Described below is a single T cell receptor beta chain sequence and its context. Antigen: not known. Peripheral blood came from all dose cohorts at three timepoints. The sample comes from a study of OX40 agonist ivuxolimab in advanced cancers. Study-wide context: Prior anti-PD-1, anti-PD-L1 or anti-CTLA-4 therapy was allowed; 40% had some. Partial responses occurred in three patients (one hepatocellular carcinoma, two cutaneous melanoma).

Study-level findings and limits: Certain nonresponders likewise exhibited a low normalized T-cell clonal expansion.

Produced via immunoSEQ multiplex PCR; TCRdb's table is partial and in-frame only. The sample has just under 65,000 clones; about four fifths are singletons. The receptor comes from an adult with an advanced solid tumor such as melanoma, head and neck, liver or kidney cancer. Sequencing was performed on CD4+ or CD8+ T cells sorted from blood, taken in a trial of the OX40 agonist ivuxolimab.

The CDR3 spells CAISVQGADYGYTF. DNA of the CDR3: TGTGCCATCAGTGTTCAGGGGGCTGACTATGGCTACACCTTC. The chain combines TRBV10-3 with TRBJ1-2; TRBD1 matches 8 bases. The germline V gene encodes CDR1 ENHRY and CDR2 SYGVKD. The CDR3 has 14 amino acids. The ends lost 4 bases at V and 3 bases at J; junction bases unmatched: 4.